Below, one T cell receptor (beta chain) is given with its context. The antigen is not known. This record belongs to a study of cytomegalovirus exposure and HLA in healthy donors. The study, taken as a whole, reports: Among the CMV-associated chains, a few were confirmed in vitro as specific for CMV antigens. With high specificity and sensitivity, the classifier reportedly diagnosed cytomegalovirus status.

TCRdb's copy holds only in-frame clones and misses some; the assay was immunoSEQ multiplex PCR. This sample carries 98,000 or so clones, around 85% of them seen once, and the ten largest clones take 3% to 3.5%. CDR3 length: 14 amino acids. Germline lookup yields CDR1 SGHAT and CDR2 FQNNGV. After removal of 5 bases from V and 4 bases from J, the junction contained 7 bases not matched to a gene. The clonotype comes from a woman younger than 35 in good health and CMV-seronegative. This chain uses TRBV11-2 with TRBJ2-7, with 8 bases lining up with TRBD1. The source material was PBMCs. CDR3 coding DNA: TGTGCCAGCAGCCTCGACAGGGGTTGGTACGAGCAGTACTTC. Translated: CASSLDRGWYEQYF.